The source of this T cell receptor beta chain is a study of graft-versus-host responses after intestinal transplantation. In the study overall: For two to three years after anti-thymocyte globulin induction, all recipients took tacrolimus and steroids.

CDR1 is SNHLY, CDR2 FYNNEI, per germline. V was cut by 8 bases and J by 0 bases, with 17 bases left in between. The CDR3 length is 15 residues. With respect to this clone: No antigen is known for it.

Findings and caveats of the study: Where graft-donor T cell macrochimerism was present, patients had high graft-versus-host to host-versus-graft clonal ratios in allografts. Detection of GvH clones occurred in recipient marrow, and some had their first appearance in ileum or blood. Early post-transplant HvG declines were associated with peak circulating GvH clone levels.

TCRdb's copy holds only in-frame clones and misses some; the assay was immunoSEQ multiplex PCR. The data hold over 100,000 clones, with roughly nine tenths observed a single time. The sample was unstimulated CD4+ T cells sorted from spleen or lymph node cells, taken before transplant. The chain is built from TRBV2 and TRBJ2-7; weak D call: TRBD1 (7 bases). The receptor comes from a human donor who was the organ donor for an intestinal transplant. The DNA of the CDR3 is TGTGCCAGCGCTGTGGAGGGGGCGTCCTCCTACGAGCAGTACTTC. Its protein product is CASAVEGASSYEQYF.